The TCR beta chain described here comes from a study of T cell responses to AZD1222 COVID-19 vaccine. Points on this clone: In the same sample, other DNA sequences code for this CDR3.

Some clones are missing from TCRdb's copy, which holds only in-frame ones; the method was immunoSEQ multiplex PCR. The sample has 75,000 to 100,000 clones, roughly 87% seen once. Between the trimmed V and J ends, which lost 0 bases and 8 bases, there was a span of 6 bases. The CDR3 has 13 amino acids. CDR1 is SGHRS and CDR2 is YFSETQ in the germline V gene. V usage is TRBV5-1 and J usage is TRBJ1-6; D call uncertain. The sample consisted of peripheral blood, taken on day 0 of AZD1222 vaccination. This TCR was recovered from an adult in good health. CDR3 region: CASSLAGYSPLHF. The CDR3, as DNA: TGCGCCAGCAGCTTGGCCGGGTATTCACCCCTCCACTTT. The full variable domain, with the rest looked up from reference TRBV5-1 and TRBJ1-6, is KAGVTQTPRYLIKTRGQQVTLSCSPISGHRSVSWYQQTPGQGLQFLFEYFSETQRNKGNFPGRFSGRQFSNSRSEMNVSTLELGDSALYLCASSLAGYSPLHFGNGTRLTVT.